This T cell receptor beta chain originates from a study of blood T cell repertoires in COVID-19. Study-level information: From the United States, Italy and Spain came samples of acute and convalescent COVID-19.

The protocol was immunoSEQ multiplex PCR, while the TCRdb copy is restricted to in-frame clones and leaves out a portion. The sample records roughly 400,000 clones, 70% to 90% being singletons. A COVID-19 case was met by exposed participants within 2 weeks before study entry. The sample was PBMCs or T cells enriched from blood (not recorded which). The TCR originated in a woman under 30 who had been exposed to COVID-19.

The CDR3: CASSSSQGDGYTF. DNA for the CDR3: TGTGCCAGCAGCTCTAGCCAGGGGGATGGCTACACCTTC. This chain joins TRBV11-2 and TRBJ1-2, with 7 positions matching TRBD1. Per germline, CDR1 SGHAT and CDR2 FQNNGV. This CDR3 is built from 13 residues. J gave up 6 bases and V 4 bases, and 5 bases lay outside the gene matches.